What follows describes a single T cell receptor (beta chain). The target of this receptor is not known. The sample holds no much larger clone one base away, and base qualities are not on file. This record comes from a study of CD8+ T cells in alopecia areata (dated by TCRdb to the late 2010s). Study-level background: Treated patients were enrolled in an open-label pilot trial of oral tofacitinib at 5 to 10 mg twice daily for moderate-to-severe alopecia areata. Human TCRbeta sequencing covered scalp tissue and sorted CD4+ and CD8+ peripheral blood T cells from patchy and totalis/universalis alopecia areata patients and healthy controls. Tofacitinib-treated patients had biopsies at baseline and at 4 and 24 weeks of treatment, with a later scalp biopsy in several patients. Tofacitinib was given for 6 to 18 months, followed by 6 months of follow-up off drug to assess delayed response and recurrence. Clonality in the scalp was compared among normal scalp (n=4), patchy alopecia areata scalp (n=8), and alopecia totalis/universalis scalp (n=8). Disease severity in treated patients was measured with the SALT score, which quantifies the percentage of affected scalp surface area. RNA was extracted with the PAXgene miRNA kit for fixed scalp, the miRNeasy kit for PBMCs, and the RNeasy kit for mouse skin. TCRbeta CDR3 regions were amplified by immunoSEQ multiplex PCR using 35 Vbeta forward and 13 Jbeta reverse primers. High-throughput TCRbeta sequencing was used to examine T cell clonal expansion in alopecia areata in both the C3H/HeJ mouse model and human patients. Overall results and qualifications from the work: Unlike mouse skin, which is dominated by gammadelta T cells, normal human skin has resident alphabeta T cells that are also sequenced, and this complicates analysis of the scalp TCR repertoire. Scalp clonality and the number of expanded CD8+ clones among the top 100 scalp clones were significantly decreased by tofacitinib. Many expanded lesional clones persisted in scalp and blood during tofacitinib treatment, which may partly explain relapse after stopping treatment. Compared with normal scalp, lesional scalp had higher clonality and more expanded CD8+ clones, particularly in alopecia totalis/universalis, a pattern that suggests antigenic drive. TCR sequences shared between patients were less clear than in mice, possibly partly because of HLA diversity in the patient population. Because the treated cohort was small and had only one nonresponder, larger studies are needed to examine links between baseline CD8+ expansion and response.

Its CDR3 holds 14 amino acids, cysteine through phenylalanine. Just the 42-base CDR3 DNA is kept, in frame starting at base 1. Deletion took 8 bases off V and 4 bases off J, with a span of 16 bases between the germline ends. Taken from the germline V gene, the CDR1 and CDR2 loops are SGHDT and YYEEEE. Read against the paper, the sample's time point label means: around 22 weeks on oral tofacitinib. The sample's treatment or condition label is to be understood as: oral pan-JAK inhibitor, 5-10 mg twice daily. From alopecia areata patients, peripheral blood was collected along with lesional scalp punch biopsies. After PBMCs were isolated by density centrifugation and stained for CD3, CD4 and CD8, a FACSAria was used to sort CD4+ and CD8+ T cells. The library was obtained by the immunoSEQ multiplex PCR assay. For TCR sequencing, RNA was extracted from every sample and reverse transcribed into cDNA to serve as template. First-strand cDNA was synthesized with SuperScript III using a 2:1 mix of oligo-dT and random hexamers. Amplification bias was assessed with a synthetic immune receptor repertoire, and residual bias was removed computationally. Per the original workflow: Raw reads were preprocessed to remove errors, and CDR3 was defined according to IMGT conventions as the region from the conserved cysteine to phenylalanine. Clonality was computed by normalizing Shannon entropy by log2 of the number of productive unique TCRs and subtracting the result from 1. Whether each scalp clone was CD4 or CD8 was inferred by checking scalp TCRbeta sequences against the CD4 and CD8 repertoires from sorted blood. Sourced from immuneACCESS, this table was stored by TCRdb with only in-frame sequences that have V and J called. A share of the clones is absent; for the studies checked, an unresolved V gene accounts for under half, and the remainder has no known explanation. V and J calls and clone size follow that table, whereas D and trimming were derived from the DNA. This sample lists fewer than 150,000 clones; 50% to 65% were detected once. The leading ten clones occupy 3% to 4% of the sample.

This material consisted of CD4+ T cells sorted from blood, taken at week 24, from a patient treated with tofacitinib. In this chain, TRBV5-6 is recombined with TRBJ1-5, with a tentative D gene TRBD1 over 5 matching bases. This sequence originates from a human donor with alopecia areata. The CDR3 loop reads CASPGPRGNQPQHF. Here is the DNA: TGTGCCAGTCCGGGACCTCGGGGGAATCAGCCCCAGCATTTT. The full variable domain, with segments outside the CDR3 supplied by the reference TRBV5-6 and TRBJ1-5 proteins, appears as DAGVTQSPTHLIKTRGQQVTLRCSPKSGHDTVSWYQQALGQGPQFIFQYYEEEERQRGNFPDRFSGHQFPNYSSELNVNALLLGDSALYLCASPGPRGNQPQHFGDGTRLSIL.